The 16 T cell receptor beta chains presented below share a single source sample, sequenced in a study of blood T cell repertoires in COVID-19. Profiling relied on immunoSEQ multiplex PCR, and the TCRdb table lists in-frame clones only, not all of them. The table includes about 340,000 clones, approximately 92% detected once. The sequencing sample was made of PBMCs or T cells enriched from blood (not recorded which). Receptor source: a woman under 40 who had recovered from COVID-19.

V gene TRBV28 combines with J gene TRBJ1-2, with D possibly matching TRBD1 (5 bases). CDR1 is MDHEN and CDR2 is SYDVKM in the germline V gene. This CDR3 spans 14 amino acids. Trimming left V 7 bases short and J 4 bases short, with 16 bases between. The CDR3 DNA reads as TGTGCCAGCATCCCAGGGACTACCCCCTATGGCTACACCTTC. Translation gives CASIPGTTPYGYTF.

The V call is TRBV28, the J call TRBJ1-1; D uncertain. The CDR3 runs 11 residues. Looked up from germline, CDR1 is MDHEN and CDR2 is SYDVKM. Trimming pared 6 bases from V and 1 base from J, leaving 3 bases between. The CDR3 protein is CASSWNTEAFF. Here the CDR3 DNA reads TGTGCCAGCAGCTGGAACACTGAAGCTTTCTTT.

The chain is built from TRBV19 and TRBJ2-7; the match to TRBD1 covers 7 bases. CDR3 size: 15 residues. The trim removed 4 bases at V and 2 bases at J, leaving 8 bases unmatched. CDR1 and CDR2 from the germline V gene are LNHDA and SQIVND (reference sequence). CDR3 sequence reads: CASSTSTGHTYEQYF. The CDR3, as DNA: TGTGCCAGTAGTACCTCGACAGGGCACACCTACGAGCAGTACTTC.

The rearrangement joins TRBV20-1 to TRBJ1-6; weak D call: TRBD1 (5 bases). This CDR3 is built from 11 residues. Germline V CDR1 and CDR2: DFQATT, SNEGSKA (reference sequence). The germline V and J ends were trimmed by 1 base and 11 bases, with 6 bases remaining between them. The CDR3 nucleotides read TGCAGTGCTAGAGTGGGGCCACCCCTCCACTTT. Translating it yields CSARVGPPLHF.

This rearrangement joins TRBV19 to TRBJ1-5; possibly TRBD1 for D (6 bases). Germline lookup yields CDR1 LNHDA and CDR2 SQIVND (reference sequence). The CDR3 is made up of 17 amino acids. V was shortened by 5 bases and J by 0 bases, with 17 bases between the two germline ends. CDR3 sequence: CASSYRAAGYSNQPQHF. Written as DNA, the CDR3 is TGTGCCAGTAGTTACAGGGCGGCCGGTTATAGCAATCAGCCCCAGCATTTT.

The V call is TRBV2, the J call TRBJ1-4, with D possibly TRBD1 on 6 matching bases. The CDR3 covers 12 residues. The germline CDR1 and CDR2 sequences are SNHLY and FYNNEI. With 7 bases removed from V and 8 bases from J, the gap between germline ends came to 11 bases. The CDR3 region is CASTGVGEKLFF. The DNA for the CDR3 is TGTGCCAGCACAGGGGTGGGGGAAAAACTGTTTTTT.

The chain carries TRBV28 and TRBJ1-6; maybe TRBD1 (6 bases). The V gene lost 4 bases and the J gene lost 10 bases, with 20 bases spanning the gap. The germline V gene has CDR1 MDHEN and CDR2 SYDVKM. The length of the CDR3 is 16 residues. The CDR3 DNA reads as TGTGCCAGCAGTTCCGCGATCGGGGGGGCTATCTCACCCCTCCACTTT. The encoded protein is CASSSAIGGAISPLHF.

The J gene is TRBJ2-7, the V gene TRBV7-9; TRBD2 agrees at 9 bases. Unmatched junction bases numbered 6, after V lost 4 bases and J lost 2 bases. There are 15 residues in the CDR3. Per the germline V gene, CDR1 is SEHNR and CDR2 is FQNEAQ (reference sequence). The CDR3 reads CASSSPGLATYEQYF. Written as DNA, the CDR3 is TGTGCCAGCAGCTCCCCCGGACTAGCGACCTACGAGCAGTACTTC.

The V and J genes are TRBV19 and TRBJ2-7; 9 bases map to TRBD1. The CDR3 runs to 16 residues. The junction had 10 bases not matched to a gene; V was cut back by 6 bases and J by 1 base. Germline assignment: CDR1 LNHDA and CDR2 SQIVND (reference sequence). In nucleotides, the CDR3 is TGTGCCAGTAGACGGGCGGGCGGGACAGGGTCCTACGAGCAGTACTTC. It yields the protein CASRRAGGTGSYEQYF.

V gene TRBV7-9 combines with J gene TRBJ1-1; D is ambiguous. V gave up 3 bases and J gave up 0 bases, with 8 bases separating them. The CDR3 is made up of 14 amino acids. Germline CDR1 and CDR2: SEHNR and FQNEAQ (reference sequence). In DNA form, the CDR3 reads TGTGCCAGCAGCTTCGCAGTGATGAACACTGAAGCTTTCTTT. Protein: CASSFAVMNTEAFF.

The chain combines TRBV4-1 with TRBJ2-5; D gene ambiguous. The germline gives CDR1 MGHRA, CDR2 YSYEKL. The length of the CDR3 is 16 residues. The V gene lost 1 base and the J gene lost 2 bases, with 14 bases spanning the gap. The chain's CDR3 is CASSQGVSLPQETQYF. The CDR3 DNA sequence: TGCGCCAGCAGCCAAGGTGTAAGCCTACCTCAAGAGACCCAGTACTTC.

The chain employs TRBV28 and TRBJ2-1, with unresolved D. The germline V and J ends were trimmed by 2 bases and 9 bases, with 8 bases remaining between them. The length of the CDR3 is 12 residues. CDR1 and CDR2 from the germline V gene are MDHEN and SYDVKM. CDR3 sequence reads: CASSLMVGEQFF. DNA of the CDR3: TGTGCCAGCAGTTTAATGGTCGGTGAGCAGTTCTTC.

CDR3 protein: CASSIDIGRGGNQPQHF. DNA of the CDR3: TGTGCCAGTAGTATAGATATCGGCCGAGGAGGCAATCAGCCCCAGCATTTT. The chain combines TRBV19 with TRBJ1-5; D is undetermined. Germline loops: CDR1 LNHDA, CDR2 SQIVND (reference sequence). There are 17 residues in the CDR3. V was clipped by 0 bases and J by 2 bases, with 14 bases between them.

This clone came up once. CDR3 protein: CASSHGGDETQYF. In DNA, the CDR3 is TGTGCCAGCAGCCATGGAGGGGACGAGACCCAGTACTTC. The chain combines TRBV5-6 with TRBJ2-5, with a tentative D call TRBD2 (6 bases). The CDR3 has 13 amino acids. Germline lookup yields CDR1 SGHDT and CDR2 YYEEEE. The V and J ends lost 4 bases and 5 bases respectively, with 12 bases between them.

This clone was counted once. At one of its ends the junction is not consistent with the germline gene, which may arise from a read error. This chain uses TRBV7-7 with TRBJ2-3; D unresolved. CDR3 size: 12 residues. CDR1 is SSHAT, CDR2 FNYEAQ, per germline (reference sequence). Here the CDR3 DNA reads TGTGCTAGCAGCCCCCCGGGAGATACGCAGTATTTT. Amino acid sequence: CASSPPGDTQYF. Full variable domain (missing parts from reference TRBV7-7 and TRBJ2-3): GAGVSQSPRYKVTKRGQDVTLRCDPISSHATLYWYQQALGQGPEFLTYFNYEAQPDKSGLPSDRFSAERPEGSISTLTIQRTEQRDSAMYRCASSPPGDTQYFGPGTRLTVL.

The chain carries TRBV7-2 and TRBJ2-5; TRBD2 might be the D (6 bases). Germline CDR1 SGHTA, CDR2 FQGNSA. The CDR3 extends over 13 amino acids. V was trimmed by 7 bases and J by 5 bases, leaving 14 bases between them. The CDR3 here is CASTLFAGETQYF. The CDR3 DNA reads TGTGCCAGCACTCTTTTTGCGGGGGAGACCCAGTACTTC.